This T cell receptor (beta chain) was identified during a study of low-dose radiotherapy and immunotherapy resistance in tumors. Time point indicated: after trial treatment. The treatment was: LDRT plus nivolumab, ipilimumab, low-dose cyclophosphamide and aspirin (RACIN trial). Germline CDR1 is MDHEN and CDR2 is SYDVKM. V lost 3 bases to trimming and J lost 2 bases; unmatched junction nucleotides: 6. The CDR3 is made up of 15 amino acids. First-strand cDNA relied on TRAV- and TRBV-specific primers spanning alpha and beta chains. Amplification of TCRs used a constant-region primer and V-primer adapter for roughly 22 PCR cycles. TCRdb passed the reads through MiXCR, listing each CDR3 protein once. Of tens of thousands of distinct CDR3 sequences in the sample, 25% are singletons; the top ten hold around 9.1%. This clonotype was found many times.

The chain recombines TRBV28 with TRBJ2-5, with 7 bases identical to TRBD1. The input for sequencing was PBMCs, taken after low-dose radiotherapy plus immunotherapy. The sequence derives from a male donor with prostate cancer. CDR3 nucleotides: TGTGCCAGCAGTTTTCCCGGGACAGCACAAGAGACCCAGTACTTC. Residues: CASSFPGTAQETQYF.